This TCR beta chain was captured by sequencing in a study of beta chain features in type 1 diabetes. Study-level points and caveats: In all four CD4+ subsets, TCRB CDR3 length was significantly, moderately reduced in type 1 diabetes.

Sequenced material consisted of expressed TCRB transcripts (all of the isolated RNA was reverse transcribed). Only in-frame clones appear in the TCRdb table, and some are missing; sequencing was by immunoSEQ multiplex PCR. The sample lists about 660,000 clones, over 12% occurring once. The CDR3 sequence is 12 residues long. Germline-derived CDR1 and CDR2 are GTSNPN and SVGIG (reference sequence). V lost 1 base and J lost 5, with 8 bases in between. The table lists this clone with a few counts. The antigen remains undetermined. At the DNA level, this CDR3 is encoded by other sequences in the same sample as well.

V gene TRBV30 combines with J gene TRBJ2-5; D gene ambiguous. The sequence derives from a man between 18 and 35 years old with type 1 diabetes. The sequencing input was naive CD4+ T cells from blood. The CDR3 here is CAWSGSGETQYF. CDR3 DNA: TGTGCCTGGAGTGGCTCCGGGGAGACCCAGTACTTC.